A single sample is the source of the 8 T cell receptor beta chains below, sequenced in a study of OX40 agonist ivuxolimab in advanced cancers. TCRdb keeps only in-frame clones here, not all; method: immunoSEQ multiplex PCR. Found here are some 100,000 clones, around 90% of them singletons; the top ten hold about 3%. Sequencing used CD4+ or CD8+ T cells sorted from blood, obtained in a trial of the OX40 agonist ivuxolimab. Source of these receptors: an adult with an advanced solid tumor such as melanoma, head and neck, liver or kidney cancer.

The CDR3 reads CASSYGGPGYEQYF. CDR3 coding DNA: TGTGCCAGCAGTTACGGGGGGCCTGGCTACGAGCAGTACTTC. The chain recombines TRBV6-5 with TRBJ2-7, with D tentatively TRBD1 or TRBD2 (6 bases each). Trimming removed 2 bases from V and 3 bases from J, with 11 bases in between. CDR1 MNHEY and CDR2 SVGAGI come from the germline V gene. CDR3 length equals 14 residues.

This clone is a singleton in its sample. The chain's CDR3 is CASSVQDRGVHEQYF. For the CDR3, the DNA is TGTGCCAGCAGCGTACAGGACAGGGGAGTCCACGAGCAGTACTTC. The V call is TRBV9, the J call TRBJ2-7; 9 bases match TRBD1. The germline gives CDR1 SGDLS, CDR2 YYNGEE. The CDR3 runs 15 residues. The J segment lost 5 bases and the V segment lost 1 base, leaving 7 bases of the junction unmatched.

The chain employs TRBV15 and TRBJ1-1, with 8 bases lining up with TRBD1. Germline values: CDR1 LNHNV, CDR2 YYDKDF (reference sequence). V dropped 0 bases and J dropped 1; count of bases not matched to a gene: 1. The CDR3 contains 15 residues. CDR3 coding DNA: TGTGCCACCAGCAGAGAAACAGGGGGGAACACTGAAGCTTTCTTT. It is translated as CATSRETGGNTEAFF.

V and J are TRBV5-8 and TRBJ1-2; D might be TRBD1 (6 bases). The CDR3 contains 15 residues. The V end was cut by 3 bases, the J end by 7 bases, with 19 bases between. Germline V gene lookup returns CDR1 SGHTS and CDR2 YDEGEE. The CDR3 region has the DNA TGTGCCAGCAGCTCCAACTCCCGGGACAAGCGTGGCTACACCTTC. Its protein is CASSSNSRDKRGYTF.

V gene TRBV19 combines with J gene TRBJ1-4; D remains unclear. The CDR3 contains 14 residues. Germline CDR1 reads LNHDA; CDR2 reads SQIVND (reference sequence). Trimming removed 7 bases from V and 4 bases from J, with 13 bases in between. For the CDR3, the DNA is TGTGCCAGTACCCAGACAATTTATAATGAAAAACTGTTTTTT. It yields the protein CASTQTIYNEKLFF.

V usage is TRBV21-1 and J usage is TRBJ2-7; TRBD1 is taken as the D call from the table, unchecked against the DNA. TRBV21-1 is a known pseudogene. CDR3 length: 19 amino acids. CDR3: CASSKSGGQGTLNWYEQYF. In DNA form, the CDR3 reads TGTGCCAGCAGCAAAAGCGGGGGACAGGGGACCCTAAACTGGTACGAGCAGTACTTC.

The chain joins TRBV7-2 to TRBJ2-1, with 10 bases that match TRBD1. Germline CDR1 reads SGHTA; CDR2 reads FQGNSA. The J segment lost 8 bases and the V segment lost 4 bases, leaving 8 bases of the junction unmatched. The CDR3 runs to 15 residues. The CDR3 nucleotides are TGTGCCAGCAGCTCCGGGACAGGGGTAGGGGATGAGCAGTTCTTC. Translation: CASSSGTGVGDEQFF.

The chain carries TRBV19 and TRBJ1-2; possible D gene TRBD1, 6 bases. Trimming took 4 bases from V and 1 from J, leaving 10 bases between them. CDR3 size: 14 residues. From germline, CDR1 is LNHDA and CDR2 SQIVND (reference sequence). In nucleotides, the CDR3 is TGTGCCAGTAGTACAGGGGCCGTTAACTATGGCTACACCTTC. Amino acids: CASSTGAVNYGYTF. The whole variable domain, remainder taken from reference TRBV19 and TRBJ1-2, is DGGITQSPKYLFRKEGQNVTLSCEQNLNHDAMYWYRQDPGQGLRLIYYSQIVNDFQKGDIAEGYSVSREKKESFPLTVTSAQKNPTAFYLCASSTGAVNYGYTFGSGTRLTVV.